One sample yielded the 23 T cell receptor beta chains listed below, sequenced in a study of identical twins. TCRdb used MiXCR to reprocess the 5' RACE reads, holding one entry per CDR3 protein. The sample holds approximately 550,000 distinct CDR3 sequences, more than 20% seen once. The sample was also reused in another study, on yellow fever vaccine responses in identical twins.

Sequenced sample: CD4+ T cells sorted from blood. The receptors were sampled from a woman under 30 in good health.

This clonotype was observed a handful of times. This chain joins TRBV12-3 or TRBV12-4 and TRBJ2-1, with TRBD2 matching 9 bases. V shed 6 bases and J 5 bases; nucleotides not matched to a gene: 5. The CDR3 length is 14 residues. The CDR3, as DNA: TGTGCCAGCAGGCCGGGACTAGCTAACAATGAGCAGTTCTTC. This encodes CASRPGLANNEQFF.

The chain is built from TRBV20-1 and TRBJ2-5, with D possibly matching TRBD1 (6 bases). The length of the CDR3 is 14 residues. The germline gives CDR1 DFQATT, CDR2 SNEGSKA (reference sequence). V was cut by 7 bases and J by 1 base, with 16 bases left in between. CDR3 sequence: CSGGQRSPQETQYF. DNA for the CDR3: TGCAGTGGGGGACAACGAAGCCCCCAAGAGACCCAGTACTTC.

In its sample, this clonotype was seen a few times. The J gene is TRBJ2-3, the V gene TRBV5-1, with 7 bases lining up with TRBD2. V lost 3 bases and J lost 4; bases outside the gene matches: 11. Germline CDR1 and CDR2: SGHRS and YFSETQ. This CDR3 has 16 amino acids. CDR3 in amino acids: CASSYTGAGVADTQYF. The CDR3 nucleotides read TGCGCCAGCAGCTACACCGGGGCGGGAGTGGCAGATACGCAGTATTTT.

The genes are TRBV7-9 and TRBJ2-1; 10 positions agree with TRBD1. Per germline, CDR1 SEHNR and CDR2 FQNEAQ (reference sequence). Trimming at V came to 3 bases and at J to 6 bases, leaving 11 bases not matched to a gene. The CDR3 spans 17 residues. The CDR3 sequence: CASSFLPGTGDSNEQFF. The CDR3 DNA reads as TGTGCCAGCAGCTTTCTCCCCGGGACAGGGGATAGCAATGAGCAGTTCTTC.

The table lists this clonotype with a few counts. The genes are TRBV5-5 and TRBJ2-2; possibly TRBD1 for D (6 bases). In germline, CDR1 is SGHKS, CDR2 YYEKEE (reference sequence). Trimming shortened V by 3 bases and J by 1 base, and 13 bases separated the two germline ends. The CDR3 covers 16 residues. The CDR3 spells CASSSTGTLNTGELFF. The CDR3 bases are TGTGCCAGCAGCTCCACCGGGACACTGAACACCGGGGAGCTGTTTTTT.

The chain couples TRBV3-1 to TRBJ2-3; no clear D gene. V was clipped by 2 bases and J by 5 bases, with 2 bases between them. The CDR3 is made up of 11 amino acids. From germline, CDR1 is LGHDT and CDR2 YNNKEL (reference sequence). The CDR3: CASSQIDTQYF. CDR3 nucleotides: TGTGCCAGCAGCCAAATAGATACGCAGTATTTT.

This clonotype has a handful of counts. V gene TRBV2 combines with J gene TRBJ1-1; TRBD1 matches at 8 bases. The CDR3 extends over 12 amino acids. The J segment lost 8 bases and the V segment lost 6 bases, leaving 5 bases of the junction unmatched. CDR1 SNHLY and CDR2 FYNNEI come from the germline V gene. CDR3 amino acids: CASRDRAVEAFF. The DNA of the CDR3 is TGTGCCAGCAGGGACAGGGCGGTCGAAGCTTTCTTT.

The chain has TRBV5-6 and TRBJ2-7; 8 bases match TRBD2. The germline gives CDR1 SGHDT, CDR2 YYEEEE. The CDR3 runs 16 residues. The ends lost 3 bases at V and 5 bases at J; junction bases unmatched: 13. As DNA, the CDR3 is TGTGCCAGCAGCTCGCCGGGACTAGTGGACGTCGACGAGCAGTACTTC. Translating gives CASSSPGLVDVDEQYF.

This chain connects TRBV27 to TRBJ2-7; a weak D match, TRBD2 (6 bases). The CDR3 spans 12 residues. V gave up 1 base and J gave up 6 bases, with 7 bases separating them. CDR1 is MNHEY, CDR2 SMNVEV, per germline (reference sequence). CDR3 DNA: TGTGCCAGCAGTTTATGGGGAGGCGAGCAGTACTTC. As protein: CASSLWGGEQYF.

This clonotype turned up a few times. The chain couples TRBV7-9 to TRBJ1-2, with unresolved D. Germline values: CDR1 SEHNR, CDR2 FQNEAQ (reference sequence). The CDR3 length is 13 residues. V dropped 0 bases and J dropped 8 bases, with 10 bases sitting between them. CDR3 nucleotide sequence: TGTGCCAGCAGCTTAGCCCCCTTAGAGGGCTACACCTTC. Amino acid sequence: CASSLAPLEGYTF.

The chain is built from TRBV10-3 and TRBJ1-4, with 8 bases identical to TRBD1. The CDR3 loop spans 12 amino acids. Germline CDR1 and CDR2: ENHRY and SYGVKD. After removal of 8 bases from V and 7 bases from J, the junction contained 3 bases not matched to a gene. Here the CDR3 DNA reads TGTGCCATCCGGGACAGGCGTGAAAAACTGTTTTTT. Amino acid sequence: CAIRDRREKLFF.

This clonotype appeared a few times. The chain couples TRBV20-1 to TRBJ2-5, with 9 bases lining up with TRBD2. Unmatched junction bases numbered 7, after V lost 7 bases and J lost 1 base. This CDR3 contains 14 residues. Germline-derived CDR1 and CDR2 are DFQATT and SNEGSKA (reference sequence). The CDR3 DNA reads TGCAGTGTAAAGCGGGGGGCTTTCCAAGAGACCCAGTACTTC. Translated: CSVKRGAFQETQYF.

The chain carries TRBV28 and TRBJ2-7; TRBD1 aligns across 10 bases. V shed 6 bases, J shed 3 bases, and the junction held 2 bases outside the gene matches. Germline CDR1 MDHEN, CDR2 SYDVKM. CDR3 size: 13 residues. The CDR3 sequence is CASRDRGYYEQYV. DNA for the CDR3: TGTGCCAGCAGGGACAGGGGGTACTACGAGCAGTACGTC.

V is TRBV7-8 and J is TRBJ1-6; a possible D gene is TRBD1 (5 bases). This CDR3 spans 14 amino acids. Germline CDR1 SGHVS, CDR2 FQNEAQ. V lost 1 base and J 10 bases, leaving 11 bases between the germline ends. Here the CDR3 reads CASSLGGGLSPLHF. The CDR3 coding sequence is TGTGCCAGCAGCTTAGGGGGGGGACTCTCACCCCTCCACTTT.

The chain couples TRBV5-5 to TRBJ2-5, with 7 bases matching TRBD1. The CDR3 loop spans 14 amino acids. Germline CDR1 reads SGHKS; CDR2 reads YYEKEE (reference sequence). The V segment lost 2 bases and the J segment 3 bases; nucleotides outside the gene matches: 4. This CDR3 is CASSFYRGKETQYF. CDR3 nucleotide sequence: TGTGCCAGCAGCTTCTACAGGGGAAAAGAGACCCAGTACTTC.

The genes are TRBV10-3 and TRBJ2-7; TRBD2 matches at 9 bases. This CDR3 comprises 14 residues. Germline V gives CDR1 ENHRY, CDR2 SYGVKD. The junction had 2 bases not matched to a gene; V was cut back by 3 bases and J by 2 bases. CDR3 protein: CAISDLAGTYEQYF. The CDR3 DNA follows: TGTGCCATCAGTGACCTAGCGGGAACCTACGAGCAGTACTTC.

V usage is TRBV27 and J usage is TRBJ2-7; 7 nucleotides match TRBD2. V lost 6 bases to trimming and J lost 6 bases; unmatched junction nucleotides: 8. Germline loops: CDR1 MNHEY, CDR2 SMNVEV (reference sequence). This CDR3 comprises 13 residues. The CDR3 DNA reads as TGTGCCAGCAGCCCCCGCGGGAGTCTCGAGCAGTACTTC. Its translation is CASSPRGSLEQYF.

This chain joins TRBV6-2 or TRBV6-3 and TRBJ2-3; TRBD2 matches at 14 bases. CDR3 length: 16 residues. Per the germline V gene, CDR1 is MNHEY and CDR2 is SVGEGT. The trim removed 4 bases at V and 5 bases at J, leaving 5 bases unmatched. CDR3 nucleotides: TGTGCCAGCAGTTGGGGGGGGACTAGCGGGAGAGATACGCAGTATTTT. Its translation is CASSWGGTSGRDTQYF.

The chain employs TRBV4-1 and TRBJ2-4; D might be TRBD2 (7 bases). Per the germline V gene, CDR1 is MGHRA and CDR2 is YSYEKL. The CDR3 runs 16 residues. V shed 0 bases and J shed 11 bases, with 20 bases lying between them. CDR3 bases: TGCGCCAGCAGCCAAGATCGACAGGCGCTGGGAGGGGTTCAGTACTTC. It codes for CASSQDRQALGGVQYF.

This clonotype was counted between two and nine times. The chain combines TRBV5-1 with TRBJ1-2; TRBD1 agrees at 8 bases. The ends lost 1 base at V and 6 bases at J; junction bases unmatched: 11. The CDR3 is made up of 16 amino acids. CDR1 and CDR2 (germline): SGHRS, YFSETQ. The chain's CDR3 is CASSLPGQGGRDGYTF. The CDR3 DNA follows: TGCGCCAGCAGCTTGCCCGGACAGGGCGGTAGGGATGGCTACACCTTC.

The chain carries TRBV3-1 and TRBJ2-1, with D perhaps matching TRBD2 (5 bases). In germline, CDR1 is LGHDT, CDR2 YNNKEL (reference sequence). The CDR3 is 12 amino acids. Trimming cost V 5 bases and J 10 bases, with 12 bases left between them. This chain's CDR3 is CASSYLAAEQFF. CDR3 in DNA: TGTGCCAGCAGCTACCTAGCTGCCGAGCAGTTCTTC.

The chain couples TRBV7-6 to TRBJ2-1; 15 bases line up with TRBD2. V shed 9 bases, J shed 1 base, and the junction held 1 base outside the gene matches. This CDR3 spans 15 amino acids. Germline values: CDR1 SGHVS, CDR2 FNYEAQ. As DNA, the CDR3 is TGTGCCAGTGGACTAGCGGGAGGGTCCTACAATGAGCAGTTCTTC. It yields the protein CASGLAGGSYNEQFF. Full variable domain (outside the CDR3, taken from reference TRBV7-6 and TRBJ2-1): GAGVSQSPRYKVTKRGQDVALRCDPISGHVSLYWYRQALGQGPEFLTYFNYEAQQDKSGLPNDRFSAERPEGSISTLTIQRTEQRDSAMYRCASGLAGGSYNEQFFGPGTRLTVL.

This clonotype was detected a few times. This chain uses TRBV12-3 or TRBV12-4 with TRBJ1-1; D is uncertain. Trimming removed 6 bases at V and 6 bases at J, with 14 bases between. This CDR3 contains 13 residues. CDR3: CASSPFRGSEAFF. CDR3 DNA: TGTGCCAGCAGCCCCTTCCGGGGTTCTGAAGCTTTCTTT.